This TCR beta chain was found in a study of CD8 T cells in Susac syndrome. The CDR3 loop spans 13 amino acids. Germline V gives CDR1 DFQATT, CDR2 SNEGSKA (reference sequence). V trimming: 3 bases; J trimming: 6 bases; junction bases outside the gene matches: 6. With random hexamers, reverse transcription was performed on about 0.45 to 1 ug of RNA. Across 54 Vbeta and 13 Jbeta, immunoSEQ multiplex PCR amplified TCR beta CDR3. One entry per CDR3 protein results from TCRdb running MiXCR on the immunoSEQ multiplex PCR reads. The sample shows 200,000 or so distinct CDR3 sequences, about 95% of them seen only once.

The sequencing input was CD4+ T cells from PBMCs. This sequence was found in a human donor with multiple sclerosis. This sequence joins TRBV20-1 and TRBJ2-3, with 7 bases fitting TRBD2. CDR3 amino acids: CSASRLAVDTQYF. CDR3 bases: TGCAGTGCTAGTCGGCTAGCGGTCGATACGCAGTATTTT.